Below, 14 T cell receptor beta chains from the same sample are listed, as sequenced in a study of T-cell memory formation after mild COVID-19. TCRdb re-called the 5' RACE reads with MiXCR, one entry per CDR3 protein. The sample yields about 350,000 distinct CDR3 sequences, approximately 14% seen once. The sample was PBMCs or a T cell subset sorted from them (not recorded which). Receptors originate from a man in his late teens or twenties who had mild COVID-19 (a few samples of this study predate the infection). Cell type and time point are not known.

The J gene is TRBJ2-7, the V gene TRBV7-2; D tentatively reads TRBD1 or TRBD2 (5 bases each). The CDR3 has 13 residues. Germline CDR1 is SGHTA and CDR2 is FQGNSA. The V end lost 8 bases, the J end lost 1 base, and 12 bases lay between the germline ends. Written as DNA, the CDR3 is TGTGCCAGCGGGACCCCAGGTTCCTACGAGCAGTACGTC. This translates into CASGTPGSYEQYV.

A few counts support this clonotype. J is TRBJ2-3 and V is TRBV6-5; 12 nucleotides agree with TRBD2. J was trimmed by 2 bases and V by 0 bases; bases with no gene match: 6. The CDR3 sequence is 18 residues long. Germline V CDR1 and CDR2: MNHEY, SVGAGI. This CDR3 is CASSYSPTSGGSTDTQYF. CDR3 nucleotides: TGTGCCAGCAGTTACTCGCCGACTAGCGGGGGTTCCACAGATACGCAGTATTTT.

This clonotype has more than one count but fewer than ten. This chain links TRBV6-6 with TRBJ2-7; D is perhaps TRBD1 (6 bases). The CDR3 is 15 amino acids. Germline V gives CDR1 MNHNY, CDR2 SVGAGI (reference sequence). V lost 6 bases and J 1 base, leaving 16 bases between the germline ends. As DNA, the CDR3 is TGTGCCAGCAGCGCCCCAGAGAGGGGGTCCTACGAGCAGTACTTC. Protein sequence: CASSAPERGSYEQYF.

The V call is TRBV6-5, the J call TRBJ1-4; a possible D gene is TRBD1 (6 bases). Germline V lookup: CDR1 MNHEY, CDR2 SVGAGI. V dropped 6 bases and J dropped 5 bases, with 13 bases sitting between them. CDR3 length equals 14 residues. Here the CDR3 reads CASSQGIGNEKLFF. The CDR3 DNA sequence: TGTGCCAGCAGCCAGGGGATAGGGAATGAAAAACTGTTTTTT.

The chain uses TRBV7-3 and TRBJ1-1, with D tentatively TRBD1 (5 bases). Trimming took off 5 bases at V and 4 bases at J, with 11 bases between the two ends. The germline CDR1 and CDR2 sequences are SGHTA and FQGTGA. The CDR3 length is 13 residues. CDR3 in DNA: TGTGCCAGCAGCCCCTTAGGGGCCACTGAAGCTTTCTTT. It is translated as CASSPLGATEAFF.

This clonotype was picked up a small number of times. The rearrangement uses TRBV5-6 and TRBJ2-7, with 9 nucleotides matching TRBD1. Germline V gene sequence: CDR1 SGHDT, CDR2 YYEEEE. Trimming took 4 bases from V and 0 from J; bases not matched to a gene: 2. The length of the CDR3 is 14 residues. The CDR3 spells CASSGTGYSYEQYV. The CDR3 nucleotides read TGTGCCAGCAGCGGGACAGGGTACTCCTACGAGCAGTACGTC.

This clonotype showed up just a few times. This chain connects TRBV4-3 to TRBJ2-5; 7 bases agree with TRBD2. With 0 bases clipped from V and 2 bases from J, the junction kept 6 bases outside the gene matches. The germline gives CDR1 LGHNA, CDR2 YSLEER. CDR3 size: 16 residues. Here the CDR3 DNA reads TGCGCCAGCAGCCAAGATCTAAGCGGGGTACAAGAGACCCAGTACTTC. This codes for CASSQDLSGVQETQYF.

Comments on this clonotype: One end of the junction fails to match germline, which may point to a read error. In nucleotides, the CDR3 is TGTGCCAGCAGTTACGAACCTTCCGGGACTGGATTCTTC. This encodes CASSYEPSGTGFF. V and J are TRBV6-5 and TRBJ2-5, with a weak D call TRBD2 (6 bases). Germline V CDR1 and CDR2: MNHEY, SVGAGI. The CDR3 extends over 13 amino acids.

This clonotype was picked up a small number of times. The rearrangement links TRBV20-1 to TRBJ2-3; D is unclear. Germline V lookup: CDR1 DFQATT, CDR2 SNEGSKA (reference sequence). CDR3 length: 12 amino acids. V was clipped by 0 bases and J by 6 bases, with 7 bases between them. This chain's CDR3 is CSARDQDDTQYF. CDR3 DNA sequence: TGCAGTGCTAGAGATCAGGATGATACGCAGTATTTT.

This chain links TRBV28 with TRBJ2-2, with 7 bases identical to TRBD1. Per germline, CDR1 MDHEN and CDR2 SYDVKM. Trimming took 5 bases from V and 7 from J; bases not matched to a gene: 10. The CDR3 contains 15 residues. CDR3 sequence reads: CASSPMTGFGGELFF. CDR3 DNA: TGTGCCAGCAGTCCGATGACAGGGTTCGGCGGGGAGCTGTTTTTT.

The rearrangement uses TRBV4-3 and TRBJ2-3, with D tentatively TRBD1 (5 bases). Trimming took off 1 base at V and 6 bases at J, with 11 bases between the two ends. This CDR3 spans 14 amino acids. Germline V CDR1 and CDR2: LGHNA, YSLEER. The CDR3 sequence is CASSQARGQDTQYF. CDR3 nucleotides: TGCGCCAGCAGCCAAGCTAGGGGCCAGGATACGCAGTATTTT.

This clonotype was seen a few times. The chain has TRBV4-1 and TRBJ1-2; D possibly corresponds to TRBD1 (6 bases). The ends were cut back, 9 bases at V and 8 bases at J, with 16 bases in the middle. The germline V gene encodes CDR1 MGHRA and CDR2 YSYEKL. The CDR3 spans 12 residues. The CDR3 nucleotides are TGCGCCAGTGGGCGACCGGGGGCCGGCTACACCTTC. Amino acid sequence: CASGRPGAGYTF.

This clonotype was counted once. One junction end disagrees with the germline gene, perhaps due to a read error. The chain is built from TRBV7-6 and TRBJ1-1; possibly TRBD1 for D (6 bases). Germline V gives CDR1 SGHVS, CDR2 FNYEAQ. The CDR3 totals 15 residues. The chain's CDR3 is CASSLDPGGGTESFF. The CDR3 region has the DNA TGTGCCAGCAGCTTAGATCCGGGAGGGGGAACTGAATCTTTCTTT.

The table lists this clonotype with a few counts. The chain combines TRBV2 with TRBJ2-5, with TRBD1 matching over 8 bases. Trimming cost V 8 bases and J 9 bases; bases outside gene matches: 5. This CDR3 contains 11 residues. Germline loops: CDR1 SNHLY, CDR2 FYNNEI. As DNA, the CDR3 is TGTGCCAGCGGAGTCAGGGGGCCCCAGTACTTC. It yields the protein CASGVRGPQYF.